This record covers a single T cell receptor beta chain. Its antigen is as yet unknown. The data belong to a study of blood T cells in healthy people across ages. The study, taken as a whole, reports: Investigators treated diversity estimates from one million T cells as underestimates.

A J-beta primer mix and a sample-barcoded 5' primer were used in a second PCR of about 7 to 12 cycles. With 12 random nucleotides, a template-switch adaptor tagged each individual cDNA molecule. TCRdb re-derived calls from the 5' RACE reads in MiXCR, one entry per CDR3 protein. The sample carries approximately 1,100,000 distinct CDR3 sequences, around 43% recorded once. The CDR3 loop spans 14 amino acids. Between the trimmed V and J ends, which lost 6 bases and 4 bases, there was a span of 13 bases. In germline, CDR1 is MNHEY, CDR2 SVGEGT. Sequencing input: blood. The sequence derives from a woman aged 55-75 years in good health. The J gene is TRBJ1-5, the V gene TRBV6-2 or TRBV6-3; D call uncertain. The CDR3 spells CASSSTRANQPQHF. CDR3 nucleotides: TGTGCCAGCAGCTCGACGCGGGCTAATCAGCCCCAGCATTTT.